This T cell receptor beta chain is drawn from a study of T cells in Graves' hyperthyroidism and ophthalmopathy (dated by TCRdb to between 2019 and 2020). A note on the overall study: Peripheral blood was collected at initial diagnosis, before any treatment. To identify TCR V-J signatures that set the groups apart, the researchers used a discovery cohort of more than 95 patients, made up of around 42 with Graves' ophthalmopathy and about 59 with stable Graves' hyperthyroidism. An independent validation cohort of fewer than 20 hyperthyroidism patients and 17 patients who later progressed to ophthalmopathy tested prospective prediction of ophthalmopathy. The 100 discovery patients were divided at random into training and test sets in a 7:3 ratio. In more than five Graves' hyperthyroidism patients, the study also compared T-cell repertoires from thyroid tissue with T-cell repertoires from blood. After blood sampling, hyperthyroidism patients were treated with methimazole at a starting dose of 30 mg daily, and ophthalmopathy patients were treated with high-dose intravenous methylprednisolone. The paper describes TCR Vbeta CDR3 sequencing of 140 or so peripheral blood samples, made up of 43 ophthalmopathy patients, around 78 hyperthyroidism patients and 17 progressor patients. Study-wide findings and limitations: Ophthalmopathy was separated from stable hyperthyroidism by a 13 V-J signature model, with about 86% sensitivity and around 81% specificity obtained in cross-validation and 80%/75% obtained in testing. Most expanded thyroid clonotypes (frequency above 0.001) were also detected in blood, a finding suggesting that blood repertoires may reflect thyroid immune responses. In validation, progression to ophthalmopathy was predicted by the model with nearly 71% sensitivity and roughly 72% specificity, a median of approximately 6.5 months before onset. Sample size was not statistically predetermined, and blinding of investigators to group allocation was not performed.

Amplification of TCR beta CDR3 regions was carried out from RNA transcripts. A first-round RT-PCR of the TCR CDR3 used the HTBI primer set with the Qiagen OneStep RT-PCR kit. A second multiplex PCR round built the libraries, followed by size selection and purification. The libraries were sequenced on an Illumina HiSeq2000 using paired-end 100 bp reads. Per the authors' processing: SOAPnuke was used to process the raw data, throwing out any read that contained adapters or uncalled bases, had a mean Phred below 15, or lacked an exact constant-primer or identifier match. COPE v1.2.5 was used to merge high-quality paired reads, and clonotypes were defined as unique nucleotide sequences. MiTCR v1.1 was used to align clonotypes to the IMGT TRBV, TRBD and TRBJ reference segments. Only V-J combinations with frequency above 0.0001, covering 98% to 99.2% of repertoires, were analysed. The TCS score was defined as F50 (clonal expansion) divided by E x V (chaos), with BLOSUM62-based TCRdist calculated between CDR3 peptides within each V-J. Welch's t-statistics and random forest reduced roughly 530 V-J features to fewer than 15, which were used in a naive Bayes classifier (R e1071). TCRdb cleaned the public reads at Q25 with fastp, built clones with MiXCR and kept in-frame beta chains. Each record represents a unique CDR3 protein, reported with the most common genes and DNA among its rows. These V and J calls are TCRdb output, not the study's own analysis. This sample is represented by approximately 380,000 distinct CDR3 sequences; less than 20% of them were singletons. 40% of the sample goes to the ten largest clones.

Ophthalmopathy patients had moderately to severely active disease, with a Clinical Activity Score of 3 or more, a NOSPECS grade of 4 or more, and a disease duration of less than 3 months. The study excluded patients with uncontrolled infections, other autoimmune diseases, pregnancy or lactation. Diagnoses were based on clinical symptoms, serum thyroxine and TRAb, thyroid ultrasound and orbital computed tomography. PBMCs were isolated from about 9.1 ml of fresh peripheral blood by Ficoll-Paque density gradient centrifugation. Total RNA was extracted with Trizol reagent, and quality was checked on an Agilent 2100 Bioanalyzer. The sample holds many counts of this clonotype. Its antigen specificity is not known. No base qualities exist here, and no much larger clone lies one base off it. Material: blood. The TCR was taken from a man in his late teens or twenties with Graves' ophthalmopathy.

CDR3 protein: CASSATGPSNTGELFF. The DNA reads TGTGCCAGCAGCGCTACGGGCCCCTCGAACACCGGGGAGCTGTTTTTT. Recombination connected TRBV7-3 to TRBJ2-2; the D segment cannot be called with confidence. V is cut by 5 bases and J by 0 bases, and the space between the germline ends is 13 bases. The CDR3 spans 16 residues, from the cysteine through the phenylalanine. The entry retains the CDR3 DNA only, 48 bases that are in frame from base 1. CDR1 and CDR2 are drawn from the germline V gene: SGHTA, FQGTGA.